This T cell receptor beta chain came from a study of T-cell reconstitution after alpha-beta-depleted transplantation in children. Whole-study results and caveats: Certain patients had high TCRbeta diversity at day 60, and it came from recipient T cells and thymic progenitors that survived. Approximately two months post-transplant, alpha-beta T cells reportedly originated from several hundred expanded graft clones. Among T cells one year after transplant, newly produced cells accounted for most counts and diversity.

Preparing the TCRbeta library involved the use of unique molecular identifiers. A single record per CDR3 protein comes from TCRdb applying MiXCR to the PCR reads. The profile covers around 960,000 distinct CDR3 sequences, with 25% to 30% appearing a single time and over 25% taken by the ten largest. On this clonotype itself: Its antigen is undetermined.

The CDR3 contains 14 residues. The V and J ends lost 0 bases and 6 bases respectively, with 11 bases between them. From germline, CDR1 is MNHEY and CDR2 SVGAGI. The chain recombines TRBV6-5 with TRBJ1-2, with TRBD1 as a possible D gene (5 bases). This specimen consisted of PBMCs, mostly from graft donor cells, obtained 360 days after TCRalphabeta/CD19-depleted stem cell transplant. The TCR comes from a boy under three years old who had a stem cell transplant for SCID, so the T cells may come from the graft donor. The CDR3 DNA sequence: TGTGCCAGCAGTTACTCAGGGGCCGGAGATGGCTACACCTTC. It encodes CASSYSGAGDGYTF.